Below, one T cell receptor (beta chain) is given with its context. Trimming took off 4 bases at V and 4 bases at J, with 12 bases between the two ends. The CDR3 runs to 13 residues. The germline gives CDR1 GTSNPN, CDR2 SVGIG (reference sequence). The data are from a study of blood T cell repertoires in COVID-19. The wider study: Samples taken during acute and convalescent COVID-19 were collected in the United States, Italy and Spain.

Generated by immunoSEQ multiplex PCR, the TCRdb table keeps only in-frame clones and is missing some. The data show fewer than 60,000 clones, about four fifths seen once. The source material was peripheral blood. V gene TRBV30 combines with J gene TRBJ2-3; D is ambiguous. The sequence derives from a woman aged 80 or over with COVID-19, enrolled during active disease. The CDR3 nucleotides read TGTGCCTGGACTGGCGGATGGGCAGATACGCAGTATTTT. This gives the protein CAWTGGWADTQYF.